The entry below gives a single TCR beta chain sequence along with its context. Its recognized antigen is unknown. There are no base qualities to consult, and no much larger clone falls within one base. Whole blood was collected in K2EDTA tubes by collaborating institutions according to the institutions' own protocols. Collaborator samples were shipped for TCRbeta analysis as frozen whole blood, isolated PBMCs, or DNA extracted from either sample type. There are 19 amino acids in the CDR3, from cysteine to phenylalanine inclusive. Only the CDR3 DNA stays, 57 bases, in frame from base 1. V is cut by 4 bases and J by 4 bases, and the space between the germline ends is 27 bases. Reading the germline V gene gives CDR1 SGDLS and CDR2 YYNGEE. This entry is derived from a study of blood T cell repertoires in COVID-19 (dated by TCRdb to about 2020). At the level of the whole study: Samples covering the acute and convalescent phases of COVID-19 were provided by collaborators in the United States, Italy and Spain. The prospective study material was composed of cDNA or gDNA derived from T cells, B-cell-depleted T cells, or PBMCs. Subjects who had been exposed to COVID-19, were actively infected with it, or had recovered from it provided the deeply sampled blood TCRbeta repertoires that made up the dataset. The repertoires were made available in a free public database intended to serve as a resource for research on the immune response to SARS-CoV-2. The samples were drawn from the first 160 participants of the ongoing ImmuneRACE study and from some 1,300 subjects provided by 6 global collaborators. The sample metadata nearly always contained a de-identified subject ID, COVID-19 status, age in years and sex. Where HLA class I and class II types were available, the types were taken from metadata supplied by the sample provider, not from assay-based typing. The study at large found these results: The amount of clinical and demographic metadata varied by source and participant and was provided uncurated.

TCRbeta CDR3 regions were amplified from genomic DNA using the immunoSEQ Assay, a bias-controlled multiplex PCR. The source study handled its data this way. Within the assay, amplification of reference gene primers was used to estimate how many nucleated cells each sample contained. To quantify the absolute abundance of each unique TCRbeta CDR3 rearrangement, sequence reads were collapsed and filtered. Productive Simpson clonality was computed per sample as the square root of Simpson's diversity index over productive rearrangements. TCRdb took this table from immuneACCESS and kept in-frame rearrangements with V and J called. Such tables lack part of the clones; where checked against another copy, unresolved V genes explain under half of the gap, and the rest is unexplained. V and J calls and clone size come straight from that table; D and trimming were deduced from the DNA. The sample profile shows around 160,000 clones; 75% to 85% of them were found once. Jointly, the top ten make up over 10% of the sample.

This receptor was obtained from a man aged 55 to 70 with active or convalescent COVID-19. Sequenced material: peripheral blood. The V and J segments used are TRBV9 and TRBJ2-1; tentative D gene TRBD2, with 6 bases matching. In nucleotides, the sequence is TGTGCCAGCAGCCCCAAGCCCCTCGTTGGGCGGGATGTTTACAATGAGCAGTTCTTC. This gives the protein CASSPKPLVGRDVYNEQFF.